Listed below are T cell receptor beta chains from one sample, sequenced in a study of CD8+ T cells in alopecia areata. Method: immunoSEQ multiplex PCR; TCRdb's copy keeps in-frame clones and lacks some. Of around 270,000 clones detected, roughly 64% appear once; the ten largest clones hold approximately 2%. Sequenced here: CD4+ T cells sorted from blood, sampled at week 24, from a patient treated with tofacitinib. Every receptor here comes from a human donor with alopecia areata. The CDR3 runs from the conserved cysteine through the conserved F or W. Fields, in order: D gene, J gene, clone size, V gene, CDR3 protein, CDR3 DNA. D genes are given only for firm matches. Only some rows state a clone size, as once, few, many or a class for expanded clones.

D: NA
J: TRBJ1-1
size: NA
V: TRBV29-1
CDR3: CSGRTAMNTEAFF
DNA: TGCAGCGGCAGGACAGCCATGAACACTGAAGCTTTCTTT

D: NA
J: TRBJ2-5
size: NA
V: TRBV14
CDR3: CASSQLLETQYF
DNA: TGTGCCAGCAGCCAATTACTGGAGACCCAGTACTTC

D: TRBD1
J: TRBJ1-2
size: few
V: TRBV4-2
CDR3: CASSGGRDRESYTF
DNA: TGTGCCAGCAGCGGCGGCAGAGACAGGGAAAGCTACACCTTC

D: NA
J: TRBJ2-1
size: NA
V: TRBV5-1
CDR3: CASSLSQGPHNEQFF
DNA: TGCGCCAGCAGCTTGTCCCAGGGGCCCCACAATGAGCAGTTCTTC

D: TRBD2
J: TRBJ2-5
size: NA
V: TRBV5-1
CDR3: CASSKGTSRETQYF
DNA: TGCGCCAGCAGCAAGGGGACTAGCCGAGAGACCCAGTACTTC

D: NA
J: TRBJ1-2
size: NA
V: TRBV28
CDR3: CASRLALGGYTF
DNA: TGTGCCAGCAGGCTGGCCCTTGGTGGCTACACCTTC

D: TRBD1
J: TRBJ1-1
size: NA
V: TRBV27
CDR3: CASRSAFSGTGVVTEAFF
DNA: TGTGCCAGCAGGTCGGCCTTTTCCGGGACAGGGGTGGTCACTGAAGCTTTCTTT

D: NA
J: TRBJ1-2
size: once
V: TRBV27
CDR3: CASSLTPAAGVGYTF
DNA: TGTGCCAGCAGTTTAACTCCAGCGGCAGGGGTAGGCTACACCTTC

D: TRBD1
J: TRBJ2-2
size: NA
V: TRBV5-1
CDR3: CASSFLSQGASGELFF
DNA: TGCGCCAGCAGCTTTTTATCCCAGGGGGCGTCCGGGGAGCTGTTTTTT

D: NA
J: TRBJ1-2
size: NA
V: TRBV9
CDR3: CASSVEVDSYGYTF
DNA: TGTGCCAGCAGCGTAGAAGTGGACAGCTATGGCTACACCTTC

D: NA
J: TRBJ2-6
size: few
V: TRBV19
CDR3: CASRQGLGTGANVLTF
DNA: TGTGCCAGTAGGCAGGGATTGGGCACGGGGGCCAACGTCCTGACTTTC

D: TRBD1
J: TRBJ1-5
size: NA
V: TRBV5-1
CDR3: CASSFQGAGQPQHF
DNA: TGCGCCAGCAGCTTCCAGGGGGCTGGACAGCCCCAGCATTTT

D: NA
J: TRBJ1-4
size: NA
V: TRBV30
CDR3: CAWTPGHTTNEKLFF
DNA: TGTGCCTGGACCCCCGGACACACAACTAATGAAAAACTGTTTTTT

D: NA
J: TRBJ1-1
size: many
V: TRBV2
CDR3: CASSEAGVTEAFF
DNA: TGTGCCAGCAGTGAAGCGGGAGTCACTGAAGCTTTCTTT

D: NA
J: TRBJ2-7
size: NA
V: TRBV5-6
CDR3: CASSLPGRAVVYEQYF
DNA: TGTGCCAGCAGCCTCCCCGGACGGGCGGTAGTTTACGAGCAGTACTTC

D: NA
J: TRBJ1-2
size: NA
V: TRBV7-9
CDR3: CASSAGQYGYTF
DNA: TGTGCCAGCAGCGCCGGACAGTATGGCTACACCTTC

D: NA
J: TRBJ2-1
size: many
V: TRBV18
CDR3: CASSPSKRNEQFF
DNA: TGTGCCAGCTCACCCTCGAAGCGCAATGAGCAGTTCTTC

D: NA
J: TRBJ1-2
size: NA
V: TRBV6-1
CDR3: CASSEASTYGYTF
DNA: TGTGCCAGCAGTGAAGCGTCCACCTATGGCTACACCTTC

D: NA
J: TRBJ2-3
size: NA
V: TRBV27
CDR3: CASSLRDTQYF
DNA: TGTGCCAGCAGTTTGAGGGATACGCAGTATTTT

D: TRBD2
J: TRBJ2-5
size: NA
V: TRBV6-5
CDR3: CASSATGLAETQYF
DNA: TGTGCCAGCAGTGCCACCGGACTAGCGGAGACCCAGTACTTC

D: TRBD1
J: TRBJ2-1
size: NA
V: TRBV27
CDR3: CASSPTGVSTGQFF
DNA: TGTGCCAGCAGTCCCACAGGGGTCTCAACTGGGCAGTTCTTC

D: NA
J: TRBJ1-2
size: NA
V: TRBV29-1
CDR3: CSVRTQSKYGYTF
DNA: TGCAGCGTTAGGACCCAAAGCAAGTATGGCTACACCTTC

D: NA
J: TRBJ1-4
size: NA
V: TRBV28
CDR3: CASSLIQLTGLGGLFF
DNA: TGTGCCAGCAGTTTAATCCAACTTACAGGGCTGGGAGGACTGTTTTTT

D: TRBD2
J: TRBJ2-3
size: NA
V: TRBV29-1
CDR3: CSVGRAVGAGGLSSTDTQYF
DNA: TGCAGCGTTGGCCGGGCGGTAGGGGCGGGGGGACTATCGAGCACAGATACGCAGTATTTT

D: TRBD1
J: TRBJ2-1
size: once
V: TRBV25-1
CDR3: CASSEYGTDGSYNEQFF
DNA: TGTGCCAGCAGTGAATATGGGACAGACGGCTCCTACAATGAGCAGTTCTTC

D: TRBD1
J: TRBJ1-2
size: NA
V: TRBV30
CDR3: CAWSADVGQGNYGYTF
DNA: TGTGCCTGGAGTGCGGACGTGGGACAGGGAAACTATGGCTACACCTTC

D: NA
J: TRBJ1-1
size: once
V: TRBV2
CDR3: CASNWNPNTEAFF
DNA: TGTGCCAGCAATTGGAACCCGAACACTGAAGCTTTCTTT

D: NA
J: TRBJ2-6
size: NA
V: TRBV9
CDR3: CASSPLTF
DNA: TGTGCCAGCAGCCCCCTGACTTTC

D: NA
J: TRBJ2-7
size: NA
V: TRBV5-6
CDR3: CASSQGSGVRPYEQYF
DNA: TGTGCCAGCAGCCAGGGCTCGGGTGTGCGTCCCTACGAGCAGTACTTC

D: NA
J: TRBJ2-3
size: NA
V: TRBV2
CDR3: CASKGKFTDTQYF
DNA: TGTGCCAGCAAGGGCAAGTTCACAGATACGCAGTATTTT

D: NA
J: TRBJ2-3
size: NA
V: TRBV9
CDR3: CASSVANTDTQYF
DNA: TGTGCCAGCAGCGTAGCCAACACAGATACGCAGTATTTT

D: TRBD2
J: TRBJ2-5
size: NA
V: TRBV7-7
CDR3: CASSGIRGGLETQYF
DNA: TGTGCTAGCAGCGGGATCCGGGGGGGCCTGGAGACCCAGTACTTC

D: TRBD1
J: TRBJ2-3
size: NA
V: TRBV30
CDR3: CAWSGFRGSTDTQYF
DNA: TGTGCCTGGAGTGGTTTCAGGGGGAGCACAGATACGCAGTATTTT

D: NA
J: TRBJ1-1
size: NA
V: TRBV30
CDR3: CAWSGSARAEAFF
DNA: TGTGCCTGGAGTGGGTCAGCGAGGGCTGAAGCTTTCTTT

D: NA
J: TRBJ1-4
size: NA
V: TRBV30
CDR3: CAWMSNNEKLFF
DNA: TGTGCCTGGATGTCAAATAATGAAAAACTGTTTTTT

D: NA
J: TRBJ2-1
size: NA
V: TRBV7-9
CDR3: CASSFNRDNEQFF
DNA: TGTGCCAGCAGCTTTAACAGGGACAATGAGCAGTTCTTC

D: TRBD1
J: TRBJ2-1
size: NA
V: TRBV29-1
CDR3: CSVGDRLSEQFF
DNA: TGCAGCGTTGGGGACAGGTTAAGTGAGCAGTTCTTC

D: TRBD1
J: TRBJ2-3
size: NA
V: TRBV4-2
CDR3: CASSLRTGTDTDTQYF
DNA: TGTGCCAGCAGCCTTCGGACAGGGACGGACACAGATACGCAGTATTTT

D: TRBD2
J: TRBJ2-5
size: NA
V: TRBV5-4
CDR3: CASSSVGLAGEQETQYF
DNA: TGTGCCAGCAGCTCGGTGGGACTAGCGGGAGAACAAGAGACCCAGTACTTC

D: NA
J: TRBJ2-5
size: NA
V: TRBV27
CDR3: CASSESRETQYF
DNA: TGTGCCAGCAGTGAGTCCCGAGAGACCCAGTACTTC

D: NA
J: TRBJ1-1
size: NA
V: TRBV18
CDR3: CASSDSMGSEAFF
DNA: TGTGCCAGCTCCGACAGTATGGGATCTGAAGCTTTCTTT